Listed below are T cell receptor beta chains from one sample, sequenced in a study of cytomegalovirus exposure and HLA in healthy donors. The method was immunoSEQ multiplex PCR; TCRdb's version includes in-frame clones alone and lacks a portion of them. This sample has around 170,000 clones, with about 72% found just once. The sequenced sample was PBMCs. The origin of the receptors is a girl aged 10-17 years in good health and CMV-seronegative. Both conserved end residues are part of each CDR3. A D gene is named only where the DNA matches it firmly. Some rows have no size entry. The others give once, few or many, or a class for an expanded clone.

TRBV19	TRBJ2-5	once	.	CASSIASGPQETQYF	TGTGCCAGTAGTATAGCAAGCGGGCCACAAGAGACCCAGTACTTC
TRBV4-1	TRBJ2-3	.	.	CASSQDLPDTQYF	TGCGCCAGCAGCCAAGATCTACCAGATACGCAGTATTTT
TRBV7-8	TRBJ2-5	.	TRBD2	CASSLVPSGGAMRETQYF	TGTGCCAGCAGCTTAGTCCCTAGCGGGGGGGCCATGAGAGAGACCCAGTACTTC
TRBV27	TRBJ1-2	.	TRBD1	CASSLSTGDIPGYTF	TGTGCCAGCAGTTTGTCGACAGGGGATATCCCTGGCTACACCTTC
TRBV6-1	TRBJ1-5	.	.	CASSDNSNQPQHF	TGTGCCAGCAGTGATAATAGCAATCAGCCCCAGCATTTT
TRBV29-1	TRBJ1-2	.	.	CSAPGGGGYTF	TGCAGCGCCCCCGGCGGGGGGGGCTACACCTTC
TRBV9	TRBJ2-7	.	TRBD1	CASSEGGSSSYEQYF	TGTGCCAGCAGCGAAGGGGGCAGTTCCTCCTACGAGCAGTACTTC
TRBV5-6	TRBJ1-2	.	.	CASSSDPRVGYTF	TGTGCCAGCAGCTCTGACCCGAGGGTGGGCTACACCTTC
TRBV27	TRBJ1-1	.	.	CASSFLDKGSQGAFF	TGTGCCAGCAGTTTCTTGGACAAGGGCTCGCAGGGAGCTTTCTTT
TRBV6-1	TRBJ1-2	.	.	CASSEVVTDYGYTF	TGTGCCAGCAGTGAAGTTGTAACAGACTATGGCTACACCTTC
TRBV5-1	TRBJ1-1	.	TRBD1	CASSLGTGVTEAFF	TGCGCCAGCAGCTTGGGGACAGGGGTCACTGAAGCTTTCTTT
TRBV7-9	TRBJ1-2	.	.	CASSLNIYGYTF	TGTGCCAGCAGCTTGAACATCTATGGCTACACCTTC
TRBV14	TRBJ2-7	few	TRBD1	CASSLRQGTSSYEQYF	TGTGCCAGCAGCCTCCGACAGGGGACAAGCTCCTACGAGCAGTACTTC
TRBV19	TRBJ1-6	.	TRBD1	CASSIDGTGYSPLHF	TGTGCCAGTAGTATAGATGGGACAGGGTATTCACCCCTCCACTTT
TRBV10-3	TRBJ1-2	.	.	CAISVGLDYGYTF	TGTGCCATCAGTGTCGGACTAGACTATGGCTACACCTTC
TRBV6-1	TRBJ2-7	.	TRBD2	CASSGTSGGYEQYF	TGTGCCAGCAGTGGGACTAGCGGGGGTTACGAGCAGTACTTC
TRBV9	TRBJ2-1	few	.	CASSVVGGAGGEQFF	TGTGCCAGCAGCGTAGTGGGGGGGGCCGGGGGTGAGCAGTTCTTC
TRBV9	TRBJ1-2	.	TRBD1	CASSGQGGGYTF	TGTGCCAGCAGCGGACAGGGTGGAGGCTACACCTTC
TRBV6-5	TRBJ1-1	.	.	CASSYSSSTEAFF	TGTGCCAGCAGTTACAGTAGTAGCACTGAAGCTTTCTTT
TRBV7-8	TRBJ2-1	.	TRBD1	CASSSVAHLGQGTGSYNEQFF	TGTGCCAGCAGCTCGGTCGCCCACCTCGGACAGGGAACAGGGTCCTACAATGAGCAGTTCTTC
TRBV6-5	TRBJ1-5	.	.	CASSPTRRGNQPQHF	TGTGCCAGCAGCCCAACACGGCGGGGCAATCAGCCCCAGCATTTT
TRBV30	TRBJ2-7	.	TRBD2	CAWSPRGTSGEQYF	TGTGCCTGGAGTCCACGAGGGACTAGCGGCGAGCAGTACTTC
TRBV4-1	TRBJ2-7	.	TRBD1	CASSLPGQGNEQYF	TGCGCCAGCAGCCTTCCGGGACAGGGGAACGAGCAGTACTTC
TRBV6-5	TRBJ2-7	.	TRBD2	CASSFGSGGSYEQYF	TGTGCCAGCAGTTTTGGTAGCGGGGGCTCCTACGAGCAGTACTTC
TRBV7-7	TRBJ2-3	few	.	CASSGGSSTDTQYF	TGTGCTAGCAGCGGAGGTTCCTCCACAGATACGCAGTATTTT
TRBV5-1	TRBJ1-1	.	.	CASSPWQGPKNTEAFF	TGCGCCAGCAGCCCCTGGCAGGGCCCAAAGAACACTGAAGCTTTCTTT
TRBV10-3	TRBJ2-3	.	.	CAISEGGDTQYF	TGTGCCATCAGTGAGGGAGGAGATACGCAGTATTTT
TRBV19	TRBJ2-1	once	.	CASSIVPGSNEQFF	TGTGCCAGTAGTATAGTGCCAGGAAGTAATGAGCAGTTCTTC
TRBV5-1	TRBJ1-4	.	.	CASSSFGGDEKLFF	TGCGCCAGCAGCTCGTTCGGGGGGGATGAAAAACTGTTTTTT
TRBV6-1	TRBJ2-4	.	.	CASSEATGNKNIQYF	TGTGCCAGCAGTGAAGCCACAGGTAACAAAAACATTCAGTACTTC
TRBV10-3	TRBJ2-5	.	TRBD2	CAISGSGTYQETQYF	TGTGCCATCAGTGGTAGCGGGACGTACCAAGAGACCCAGTACTTC
TRBV5-1	TRBJ1-4	once	TRBD1	CASSLEGRGFNEKLFF	TGCGCCAGCAGCTTAGAGGGCAGGGGGTTTAATGAAAAACTGTTTTTT
TRBV10-3	TRBJ2-7	.	TRBD1	CAISESMADRGDEQYF	TGTGCCATCAGTGAGTCGATGGCGGACAGGGGCGACGAGCAGTACTTC
TRBV19	TRBJ2-2	.	.	CASSHRIGELFF	TGTGCCAGTAGTCACAGGATCGGGGAGCTGTTTTTT
TRBV4-1	TRBJ1-2	.	.	CASSQDGVTGYGYTF	TGCGCCAGCAGCCAAGATGGAGTAACGGGCTATGGCTACACCTTC
TRBV2	TRBJ1-1	.	.	CASSVIEAFF	TGTGCCAGCAGTGTTATTGAAGCTTTCTTT
TRBV10-3	TRBJ2-6	few	TRBD2	CAISGGEGKSGANVLTF	TGTGCCATCAGTGGGGGGGAGGGGAAGTCTGGGGCCAACGTCCTGACTTTC
TRBV30	TRBJ2-3	.	TRBD1	CAWSVPRWTGIITDTQYF	TGTGCCTGGAGTGTTCCCCGTTGGACAGGGATAATAACAGATACGCAGTATTTT
TRBV6-6	TRBJ1-1	.	.	CASRIEGRGNTEAFF	TGTGCCAGCAGGATTGAGGGGCGGGGGAACACTGAAGCTTTCTTT
TRBV5-8	TRBJ2-5	.	.	CASSLDSQETQYF	TGTGCCAGCAGCTTGGACAGCCAAGAGACCCAGTACTTC
TRBV19	TRBJ1-5	once	.	CASSPLRTNQPQHF	TGTGCCAGTAGCCCCCTCAGGACTAATCAGCCCCAGCATTTT
TRBV5-1	TRBJ1-6	.	TRBD1	CASSGSGTGASPLHF	TGCGCCAGCAGCGGGAGCGGGACAGGCGCTTCACCCCTCCACTTT
TRBV7-2	TRBJ1-1	.	.	CASSPYSTEAFF	TGTGCCAGCTCGCCATATAGTACTGAAGCTTTCTTT
TRBV10-3	TRBJ2-1	.	TRBD2	CAISEPSGGIAYNEQFF	TGTGCCATCAGTGAACCTAGCGGGGGTATTGCCTACAATGAGCAGTTCTTC
TRBV14	TRBJ1-1	.	TRBD1	CASSLLDRVNTEAFF	TGTGCCAGCAGCCTACTGGACAGGGTGAACACTGAAGCTTTCTTT
TRBV18	TRBJ2-7	few	.	CASSPGTAGEQYF	TGTGCCAGCTCACCGGGGACGGCGGGGGAGCAGTACTTC
TRBV6-4	TRBJ1-1	.	.	CASRGWEGSTEAFF	TGTGCCAGCAGGGGCTGGGAAGGGAGCACTGAAGCTTTCTTT
TRBV10-1	TRBJ2-5	.	TRBD2	CASGTRFGTQYF	TGCGCCAGCGGGACTAGATTTGGGACCCAGTACTTC
TRBV5-1	TRBJ1-3	.	.	CASSLGLRDTIYF	TGCGCCAGCAGCTTGGGGTTGAGGGACACTATATATTTT
TRBV19	TRBJ2-7	few	.	CASSLTGRSYEQYF	TGTGCCAGTAGTTTGACAGGGAGGTCCTACGAGCAGTACTTC
TRBV28	TRBJ1-3	.	.	CASSRDNRSSGNTIYF	TGTGCCAGCAGCCGGGACAACCGGAGCTCTGGAAACACCATATATTTT
TRBV5-1	TRBJ2-3	.	.	CASTWGGQKDTQYF	TGCGCCAGCACTTGGGGGGGCCAAAAAGATACGCAGTATTTT
TRBV2	TRBJ2-7	.	.	CASRRIEQYF	TGTGCCAGCCGGAGGATCGAGCAGTACTTC
TRBV4-1	TRBJ2-2	.	.	CASSQVSSLNTGELFF	TGCGCCAGCAGCCAAGTATCTAGCCTGAACACCGGGGAGCTGTTTTTT
TRBV7-9	TRBJ1-1	once	.	CASSPWTENTEAFF	TGTGCCAGCAGCCCGTGGACTGAGAACACTGAAGCTTTCTTT